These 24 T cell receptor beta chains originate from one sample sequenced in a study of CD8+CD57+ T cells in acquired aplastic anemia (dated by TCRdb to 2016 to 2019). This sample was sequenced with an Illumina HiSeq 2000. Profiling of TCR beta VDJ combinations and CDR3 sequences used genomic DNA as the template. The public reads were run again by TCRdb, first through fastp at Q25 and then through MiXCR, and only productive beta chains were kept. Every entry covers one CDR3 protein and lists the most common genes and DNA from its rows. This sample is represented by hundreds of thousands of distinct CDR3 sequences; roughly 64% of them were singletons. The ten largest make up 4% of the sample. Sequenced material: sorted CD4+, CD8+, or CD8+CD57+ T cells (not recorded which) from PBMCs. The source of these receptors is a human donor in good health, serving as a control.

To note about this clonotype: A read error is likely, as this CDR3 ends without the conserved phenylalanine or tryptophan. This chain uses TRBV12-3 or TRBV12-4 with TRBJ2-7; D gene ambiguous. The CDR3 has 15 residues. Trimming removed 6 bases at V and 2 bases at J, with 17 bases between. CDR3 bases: TGTGCCAGCAGCCAAGCTCACGGGTCCCCCTACGAGCAGTACCCC. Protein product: CASSQAHGSPYEQYP.

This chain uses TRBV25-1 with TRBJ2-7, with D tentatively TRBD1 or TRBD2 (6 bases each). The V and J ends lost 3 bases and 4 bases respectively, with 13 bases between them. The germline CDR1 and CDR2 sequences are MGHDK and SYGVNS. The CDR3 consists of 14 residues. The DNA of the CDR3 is TGTGCCAGCAGTGACCCGGGGGCGGGGTACGAGCAGTACTTC. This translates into CASSDPGAGYEQYF.

The CDR3 here is CASRRQGSPGNTIYF. CDR3 in DNA: TGTGCCAGCAGGCGACAGGGAAGCCCGGGAAACACCATATATTTT. V gene TRBV2 combines with J gene TRBJ1-3; TRBD1 agrees at 7 bases. The junction had 9 bases not matched to a gene; V was cut back by 6 bases and J by 4 bases. The CDR3 contains 15 residues. Germline values: CDR1 SNHLY, CDR2 FYNNEI.

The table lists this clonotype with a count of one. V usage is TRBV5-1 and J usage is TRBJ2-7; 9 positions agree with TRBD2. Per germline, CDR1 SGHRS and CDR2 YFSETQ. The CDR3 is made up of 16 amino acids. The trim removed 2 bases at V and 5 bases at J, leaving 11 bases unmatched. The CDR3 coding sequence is TGCGCCAGCAGCTTCTCCGATGCGGGGGGGGTGGACGAGCAGTACTTC. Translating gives CASSFSDAGGVDEQYF.

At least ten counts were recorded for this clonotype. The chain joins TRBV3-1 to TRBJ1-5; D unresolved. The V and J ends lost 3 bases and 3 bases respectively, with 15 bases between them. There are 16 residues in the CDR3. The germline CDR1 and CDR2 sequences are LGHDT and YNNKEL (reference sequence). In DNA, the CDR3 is TGTGCCAGCAGCCAGGATGGCCGGCAGACCAATCAGCCCCAGCATTTT. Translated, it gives CASSQDGRQTNQPQHF.

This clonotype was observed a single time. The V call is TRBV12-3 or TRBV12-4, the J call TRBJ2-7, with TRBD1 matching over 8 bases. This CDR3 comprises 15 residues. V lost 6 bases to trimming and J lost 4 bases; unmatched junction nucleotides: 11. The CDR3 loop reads CASSMLTGGSYEQYF. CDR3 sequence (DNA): TGTGCCAGCAGCATGTTAACAGGGGGAAGTTACGAGCAGTACTTC.

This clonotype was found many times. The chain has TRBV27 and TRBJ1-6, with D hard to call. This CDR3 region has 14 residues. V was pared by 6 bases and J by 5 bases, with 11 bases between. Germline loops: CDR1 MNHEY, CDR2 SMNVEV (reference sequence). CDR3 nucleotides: TGTGCCAGCAGCTCCTATCCCGATAATTCACCCCTCCACTTT. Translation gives CASSSYPDNSPLHF.

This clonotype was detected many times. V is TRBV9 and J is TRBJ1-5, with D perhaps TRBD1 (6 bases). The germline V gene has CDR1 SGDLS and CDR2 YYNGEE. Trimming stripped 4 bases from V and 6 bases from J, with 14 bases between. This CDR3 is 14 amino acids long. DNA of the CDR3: TGTGCCAGCAGCACCAACGGGGGGCCTCAGCCCCAGCATTTT. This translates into CASSTNGGPQPQHF.

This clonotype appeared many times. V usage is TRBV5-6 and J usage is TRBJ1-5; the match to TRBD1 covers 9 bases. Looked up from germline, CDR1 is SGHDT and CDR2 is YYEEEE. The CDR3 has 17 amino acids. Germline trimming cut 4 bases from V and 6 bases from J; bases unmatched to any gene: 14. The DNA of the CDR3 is TGTGCCAGCAGCCACTTAATTGACAGGGGGAGTACTCAGCCCCAGCATTTT. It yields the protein CASSHLIDRGSTQPQHF.

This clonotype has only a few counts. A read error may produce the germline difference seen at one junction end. This CDR3 is CASSCSQGSYNEQFF. CDR3 DNA sequence: TGTGCCAGCAGTTGCTCTCAAGGGTCCTACAATGAGCAGTTCTTC. V usage is TRBV10-1 and J usage is TRBJ2-1; D uncertain. The CDR3 totals 15 residues. Germline V gene lookup returns CDR1 WNHNN and CDR2 SYGVQD (reference sequence).

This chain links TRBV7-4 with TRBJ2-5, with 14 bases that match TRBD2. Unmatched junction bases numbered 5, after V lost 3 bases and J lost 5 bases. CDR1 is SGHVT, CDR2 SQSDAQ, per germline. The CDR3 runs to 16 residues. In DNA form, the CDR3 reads TGTGCCAGCAGCTTGACTAGCGGGGGGGCTTGGGAGACCCAGTACTTC. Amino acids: CASSLTSGGAWETQYF.

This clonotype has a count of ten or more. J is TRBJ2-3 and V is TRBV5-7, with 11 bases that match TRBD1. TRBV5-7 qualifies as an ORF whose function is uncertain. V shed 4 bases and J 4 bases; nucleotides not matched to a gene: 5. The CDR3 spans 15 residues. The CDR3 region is CASSPGQGESDTQYF. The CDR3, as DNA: TGTGCCAGCAGCCCGGGACAGGGGGAGTCAGATACGCAGTATTTT.

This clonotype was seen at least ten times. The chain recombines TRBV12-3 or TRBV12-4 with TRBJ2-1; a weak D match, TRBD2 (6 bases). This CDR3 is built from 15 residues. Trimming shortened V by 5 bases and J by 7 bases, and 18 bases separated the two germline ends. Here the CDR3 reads CASSGPGVPENEQFF. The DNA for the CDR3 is TGTGCCAGCAGTGGACCGGGGGTCCCAGAGAATGAGCAGTTCTTC.

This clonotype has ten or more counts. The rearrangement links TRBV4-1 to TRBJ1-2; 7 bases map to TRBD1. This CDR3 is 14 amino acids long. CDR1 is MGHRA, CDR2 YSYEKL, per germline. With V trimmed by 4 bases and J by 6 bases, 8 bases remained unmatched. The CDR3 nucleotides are TGCGCCAGCAGCCGACAGGGCGGAATGGATGGCTACACCTTC. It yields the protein CASSRQGGMDGYTF.

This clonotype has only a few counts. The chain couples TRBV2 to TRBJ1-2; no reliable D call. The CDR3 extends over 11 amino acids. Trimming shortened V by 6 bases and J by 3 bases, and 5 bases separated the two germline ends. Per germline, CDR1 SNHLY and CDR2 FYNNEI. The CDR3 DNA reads TGTGCCAGCAGGTTGGACTATGGCTACACCTTC. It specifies CASRLDYGYTF.

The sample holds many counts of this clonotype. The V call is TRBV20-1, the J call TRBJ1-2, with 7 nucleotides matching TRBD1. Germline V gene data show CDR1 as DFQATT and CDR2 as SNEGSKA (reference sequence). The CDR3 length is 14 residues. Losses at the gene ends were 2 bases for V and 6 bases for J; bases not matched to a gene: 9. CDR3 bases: TGCAGTGCTAGACCCGGGACAGACGCTCATGGCTACACCTTC. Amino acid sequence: CSARPGTDAHGYTF.

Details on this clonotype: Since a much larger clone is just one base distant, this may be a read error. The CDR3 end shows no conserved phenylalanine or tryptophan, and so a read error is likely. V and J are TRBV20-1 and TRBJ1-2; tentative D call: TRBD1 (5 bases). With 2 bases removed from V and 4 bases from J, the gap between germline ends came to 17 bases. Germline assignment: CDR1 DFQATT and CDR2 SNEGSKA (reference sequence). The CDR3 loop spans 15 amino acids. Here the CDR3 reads CSARTRDGNAYGYTS. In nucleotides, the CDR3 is TGCAGTGCTAGAACCCGGGACGGCAATGCCTATGGCTACACCTCC.

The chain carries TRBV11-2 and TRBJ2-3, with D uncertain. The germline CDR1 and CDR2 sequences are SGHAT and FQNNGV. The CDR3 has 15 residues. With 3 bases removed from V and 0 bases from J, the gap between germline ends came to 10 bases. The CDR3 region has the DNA TGTGCCAGCAGCTTCCGGTCGAGCAGCACAGATACGCAGTATTTT. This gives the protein CASSFRSSSTDTQYF.

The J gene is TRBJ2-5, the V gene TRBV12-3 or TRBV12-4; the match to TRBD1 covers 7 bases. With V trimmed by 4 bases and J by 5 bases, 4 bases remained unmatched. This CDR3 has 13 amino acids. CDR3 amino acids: CASSSGTEETQYF. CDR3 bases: TGTGCCAGCAGTTCAGGGACAGAGGAGACCCAGTACTTC.

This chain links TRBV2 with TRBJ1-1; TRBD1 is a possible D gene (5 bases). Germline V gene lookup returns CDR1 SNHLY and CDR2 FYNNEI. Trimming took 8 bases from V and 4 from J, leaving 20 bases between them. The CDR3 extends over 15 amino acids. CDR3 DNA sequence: TGTGCCAGCCACCCGGGACCCCGAACGGGCACTGAAGCTTTCTTT. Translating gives CASHPGPRTGTEAFF.

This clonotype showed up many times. Written as DNA, the CDR3 is TGTGCCAGCAGAAAACTTGGACATTTTGGCTACACCTTC. The encoded protein is CASRKLGHFGYTF. The chain links TRBV6-5 to TRBJ1-2; TRBD1 is a possible D gene (5 bases). Trimming shortened V by 6 bases and J by 7 bases, and 15 bases separated the two germline ends. Looked up from germline, CDR1 is MNHEY and CDR2 is SVGAGI. The CDR3 extends over 13 amino acids.

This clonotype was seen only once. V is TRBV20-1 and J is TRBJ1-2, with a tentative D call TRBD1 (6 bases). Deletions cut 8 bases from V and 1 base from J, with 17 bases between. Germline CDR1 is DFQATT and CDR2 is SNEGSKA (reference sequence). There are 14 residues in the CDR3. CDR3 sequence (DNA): TGCAGTACCAAAGAGCGGGGGCTTAACTATGGCTACACCTTC. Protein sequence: CSTKERGLNYGYTF.

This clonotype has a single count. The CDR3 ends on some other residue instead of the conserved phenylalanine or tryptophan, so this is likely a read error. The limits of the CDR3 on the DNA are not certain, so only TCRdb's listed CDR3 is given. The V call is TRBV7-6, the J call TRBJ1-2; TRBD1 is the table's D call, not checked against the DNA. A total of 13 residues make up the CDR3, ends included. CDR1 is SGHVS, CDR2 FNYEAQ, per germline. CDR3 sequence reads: CASSLDRAGVMPY.

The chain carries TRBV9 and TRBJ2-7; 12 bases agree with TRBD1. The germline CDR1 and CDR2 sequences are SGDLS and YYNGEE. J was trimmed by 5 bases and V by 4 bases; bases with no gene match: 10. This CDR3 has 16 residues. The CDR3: CASSSHGGTGGNEQYF. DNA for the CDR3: TGTGCCAGCAGCTCCCACGGGGGGACAGGGGGCAACGAGCAGTACTTC.